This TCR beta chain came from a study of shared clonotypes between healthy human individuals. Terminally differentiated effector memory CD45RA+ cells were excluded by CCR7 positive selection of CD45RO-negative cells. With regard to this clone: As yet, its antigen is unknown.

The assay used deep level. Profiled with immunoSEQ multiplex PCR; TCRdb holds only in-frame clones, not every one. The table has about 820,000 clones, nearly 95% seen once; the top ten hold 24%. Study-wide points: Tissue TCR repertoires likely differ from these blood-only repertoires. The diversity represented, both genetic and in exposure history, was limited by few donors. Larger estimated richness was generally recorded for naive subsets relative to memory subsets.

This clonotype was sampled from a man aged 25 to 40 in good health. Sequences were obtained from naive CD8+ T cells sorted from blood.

The CDR3 DNA reads as TGTGCCAGCACCCCCCAGGGAGGTTCCGACGAGCAGTACTTC. Its protein is CASTPQGGSDEQYF. The V call is TRBV9, the J call TRBJ2-7, with TRBD2 as a possible D gene (6 bases). Germline-derived CDR1 and CDR2 are SGDLS and YYNGEE. V was trimmed by 6 bases and J by 5 bases, leaving 18 bases between them. This CDR3 comprises 14 residues.